The 5 T cell receptor beta chains listed next were all sequenced from one sample in a study of cytomegalovirus exposure and HLA in healthy donors. Amplification used 60 Vbeta primers and 13 Jbeta primers. Some clones are missing from TCRdb's copy, which holds only in-frame ones; the method was immunoSEQ multiplex PCR. The sample includes over 150,000 clones, 77% of them seen just once. Sequencing used PBMCs. The receptors were sampled from a man aged 50 or older in good health and CMV-seropositive.

The genes are TRBV9 and TRBJ1-2; 8 bases map to TRBD1. Germline V CDR1 and CDR2: SGDLS, YYNGEE. The J segment lost 7 bases and the V segment lost 4 bases, leaving 3 bases of the junction unmatched. The CDR3 totals 12 residues. CDR3 sequence (DNA): TGTGCCAGCAGCCACAGGGGGTTTGGCTACACCTTC. Its translation is CASSHRGFGYTF.

The chain couples TRBV7-2 to TRBJ2-5; perhaps TRBD2 as D (5 bases). The ends were cut back, 5 bases at V and 3 bases at J, with 16 bases in the middle. CDR1 and CDR2 from the germline V gene are SGHTA and FQGNSA. The CDR3 is 15 residues long. CDR3 region: CASSRQYSVEETQYF. CDR3 coding DNA: TGTGCCAGCAGCCGTCAATATAGCGTCGAAGAGACCCAGTACTTC.

A few counts support this clone. The V gene is TRBV29-1, the J gene TRBJ1-2, with D uncertain. Trimming removed 7 bases from V and 1 base from J, with 13 bases in between. Germline V gene lookup returns CDR1 SQVTM and CDR2 ANQGSEA. This CDR3 has 13 amino acids. CDR3 in amino acids: CSAAIGSNYGYTF. The CDR3 bases are TGCAGCGCCGCGATAGGGAGTAACTATGGCTACACCTTC.

A few counts support this clone. The J gene is TRBJ2-3, the V gene TRBV7-3, with a possible D match to TRBD2 (5 bases). Germline lookup yields CDR1 SGHTA and CDR2 FQGTGA. V was trimmed by 4 bases and J by 1 base, leaving 6 bases between them. This CDR3 comprises 13 residues. The CDR3 sequence: CASSSGGTDTQYF. CDR3 nucleotides: TGTGCCAGCAGCTCCGGGGGCACAGATACGCAGTATTTT. The full variable domain, completed using reference TRBV7-3 and TRBJ2-3, is GAGVSQTPSNKVTEKGKYVELRCDPISGHTALYWYRQSLGQGPEFLIYFQGTGAADDSGLPNDRFFAVRPEGSVSTLKIQRTERGDSAVYLCASSSGGTDTQYFGPGTRLTVL.

This clone was observed a few times. V is TRBV5-4 and J is TRBJ2-3, with 12 bases that match TRBD2. The CDR3 runs 16 residues. Losses at the gene ends were 5 bases for V and 0 bases for J; bases not matched to a gene: 4. The germline CDR1 and CDR2 sequences are SGHNT and YYREEE (reference sequence). The CDR3 protein is CASRLAGGQSTDTQYF. The CDR3 coding sequence is TGTGCCAGCAGACTAGCGGGGGGCCAAAGCACAGATACGCAGTATTTT.